This TCR beta chain was documented in a study of T cells in Graves' hyperthyroidism and ophthalmopathy. Study information: Blood from the periphery was taken at initial diagnosis, before any treatment.

It was RNA transcripts that yielded the amplified TCR beta CDR3 regions. Carried out on the TCR CDR3, a first-round RT-PCR used the HTBI primer set. TCRdb reanalysed the multiplex PCR reads using MiXCR and keeps one entry per CDR3 protein. This sample has about 590,000 distinct CDR3 sequences; around a sixth occur once, and the top ten carry 6.5% to 8%. Based on clinical symptoms, serum thyroxine and TRAb, thyroid ultrasound and orbital computed tomography, diagnoses were reached. CDR3 length: 15 residues. Germline values: CDR1 SGHDT, CDR2 YYEEEE. The germline V and J ends were trimmed by 5 bases and 0 bases, with 12 bases remaining between them.

Sequenced sample: blood. V and J are TRBV5-6 and TRBJ1-5, with no clear D. This sequence was found in a woman in her 30s with Graves' hyperthyroidism. This CDR3 is CASSRLGASNQPQHF. The CDR3, as DNA: TGTGCCAGCAGTCGGTTGGGTGCTAGCAATCAGCCCCAGCATTTT.